This T cell receptor beta chain originates from a study of T cell changes during pregnancy in multiple sclerosis. CDR1 and CDR2 from the germline V gene are MNHEY and SMNVEV (reference sequence). CDR3 length: 15 amino acids. The germline V and J ends were trimmed by 1 base and 2 bases, with 11 bases remaining between them. TCRdb's table, derived via immunoSEQ multiplex PCR, lists solely in-frame clones and lacks some. The sample has tens of thousands of clones, roughly 90% seen once. This clonotype was obtained from a female donor with multiple sclerosis, enrolled in a pregnancy study. V usage is TRBV27 and J usage is TRBJ1-1; tentatively, D is TRBD1 (5 bases). The sequencing used peripheral blood, collected in the first trimester of pregnancy. The CDR3 is CASSLYWGDNTEAFF. The CDR3 nucleotides are TGTGCCAGCAGTTTATACTGGGGGGACAACACTGAAGCTTTCTTT.